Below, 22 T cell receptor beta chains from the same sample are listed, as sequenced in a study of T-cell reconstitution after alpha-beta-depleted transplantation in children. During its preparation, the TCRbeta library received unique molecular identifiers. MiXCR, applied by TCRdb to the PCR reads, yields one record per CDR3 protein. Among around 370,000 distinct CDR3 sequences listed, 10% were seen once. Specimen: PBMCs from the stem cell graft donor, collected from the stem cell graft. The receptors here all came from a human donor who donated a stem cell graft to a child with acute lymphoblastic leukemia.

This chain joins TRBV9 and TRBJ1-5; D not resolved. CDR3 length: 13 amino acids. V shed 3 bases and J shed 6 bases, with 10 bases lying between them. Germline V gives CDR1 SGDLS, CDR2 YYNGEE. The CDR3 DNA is TGTGCCAGCAGCGCGACATGGGGTCAGCCCCAGCATTTT. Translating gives CASSATWGQPQHF.

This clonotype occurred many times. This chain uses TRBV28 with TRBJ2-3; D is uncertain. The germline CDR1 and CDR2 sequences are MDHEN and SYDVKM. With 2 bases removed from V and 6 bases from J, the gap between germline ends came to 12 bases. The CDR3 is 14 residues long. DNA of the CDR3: TGTGCCAGCAGTTTAAGGCCGGCCCCTGATACGCAGTATTTT. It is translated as CASSLRPAPDTQYF. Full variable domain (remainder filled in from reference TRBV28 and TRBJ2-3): DVKVTQSSRYLVKRTGEKVFLECVQDMDHENMFWYRQDPGLGLRLIYFSYDVKMKEKGDIPEGYSVSREKKERFSLILESASTNQTSMYLCASSLRPAPDTQYFGPGTRLTVL.

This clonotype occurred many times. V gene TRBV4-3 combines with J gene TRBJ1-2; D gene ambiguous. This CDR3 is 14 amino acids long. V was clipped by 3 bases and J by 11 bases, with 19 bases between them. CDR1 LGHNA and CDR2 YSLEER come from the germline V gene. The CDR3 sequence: CASSHTRAGPQYTF. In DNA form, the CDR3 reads TGCGCCAGCAGCCACACACGCGCCGGGCCTCAGTACACCTTC.

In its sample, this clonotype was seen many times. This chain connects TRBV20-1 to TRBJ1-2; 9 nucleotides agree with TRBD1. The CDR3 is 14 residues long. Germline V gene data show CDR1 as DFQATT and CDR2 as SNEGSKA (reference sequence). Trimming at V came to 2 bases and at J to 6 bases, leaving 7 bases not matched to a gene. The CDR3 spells CSARWDRVSNGYTF. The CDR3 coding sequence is TGCAGTGCTAGATGGGACAGGGTGTCGAATGGCTACACCTTC.

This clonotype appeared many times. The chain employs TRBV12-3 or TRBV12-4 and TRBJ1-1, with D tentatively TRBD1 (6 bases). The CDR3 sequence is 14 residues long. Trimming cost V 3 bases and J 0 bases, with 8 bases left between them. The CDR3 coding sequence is TGTGCCAGCAGTTTGGACAGCATGAACACTGAAGCTTTCTTT. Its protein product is CASSLDSMNTEAFF.

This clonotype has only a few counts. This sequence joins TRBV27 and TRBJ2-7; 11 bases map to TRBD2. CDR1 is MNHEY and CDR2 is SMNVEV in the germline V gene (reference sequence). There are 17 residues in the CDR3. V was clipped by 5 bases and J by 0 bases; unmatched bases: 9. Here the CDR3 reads CASSGWTSGSYSYEQYF. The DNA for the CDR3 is TGTGCCAGCAGTGGATGGACTAGCGGGTCCTACTCCTACGAGCAGTACTTC.

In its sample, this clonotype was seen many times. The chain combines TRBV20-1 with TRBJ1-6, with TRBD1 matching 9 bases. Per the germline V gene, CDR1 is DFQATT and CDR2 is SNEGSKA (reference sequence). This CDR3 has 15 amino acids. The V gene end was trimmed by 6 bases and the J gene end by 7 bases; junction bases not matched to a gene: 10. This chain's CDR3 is CSANTGGGENSPLHF. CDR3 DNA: TGCAGTGCCAATACAGGGGGCGGTGAAAATTCACCCCTCCACTTT.

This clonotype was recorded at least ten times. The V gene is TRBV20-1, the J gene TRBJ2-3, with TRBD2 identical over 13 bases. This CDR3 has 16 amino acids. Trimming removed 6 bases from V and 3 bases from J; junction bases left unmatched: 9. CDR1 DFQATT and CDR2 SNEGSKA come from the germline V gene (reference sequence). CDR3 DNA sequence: TGCAGTGCCACCCGGACTAGCGGGAGCCTTACAGATACGCAGTATTTT. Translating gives CSATRTSGSLTDTQYF.

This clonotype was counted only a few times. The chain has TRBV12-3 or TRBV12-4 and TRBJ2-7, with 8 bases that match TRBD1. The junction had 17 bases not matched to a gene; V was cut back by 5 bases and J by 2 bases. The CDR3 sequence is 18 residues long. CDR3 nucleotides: TGTGCCAGCAGTCCCGGACAGGGCGCTACGAAAGGCGCCTACGAGCAGTACTTC. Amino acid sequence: CASSPGQGATKGAYEQYF.

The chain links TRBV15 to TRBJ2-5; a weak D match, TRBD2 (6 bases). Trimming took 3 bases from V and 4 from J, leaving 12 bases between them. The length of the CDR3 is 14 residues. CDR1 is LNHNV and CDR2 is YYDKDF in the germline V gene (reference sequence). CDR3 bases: TGTGCCACCAGCAGCCTAGCGAGGGGAGAGACCCAGTACTTC. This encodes CATSSLARGETQYF.

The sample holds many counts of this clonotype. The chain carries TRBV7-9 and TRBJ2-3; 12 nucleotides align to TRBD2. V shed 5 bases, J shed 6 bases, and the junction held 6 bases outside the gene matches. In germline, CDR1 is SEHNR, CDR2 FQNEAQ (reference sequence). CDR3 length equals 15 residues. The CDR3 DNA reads TGTGCCAGCAGCCCGGGACTAGCGGGCCTGGATACGCAGTATTTT. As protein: CASSPGLAGLDTQYF.

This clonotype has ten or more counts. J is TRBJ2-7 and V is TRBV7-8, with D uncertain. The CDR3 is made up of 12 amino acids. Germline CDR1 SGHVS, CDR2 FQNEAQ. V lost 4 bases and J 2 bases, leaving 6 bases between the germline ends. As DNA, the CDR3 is TGTGCCAGCAGCTCCGGTCCCTACGAGCAGTACTTC. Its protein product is CASSSGPYEQYF.

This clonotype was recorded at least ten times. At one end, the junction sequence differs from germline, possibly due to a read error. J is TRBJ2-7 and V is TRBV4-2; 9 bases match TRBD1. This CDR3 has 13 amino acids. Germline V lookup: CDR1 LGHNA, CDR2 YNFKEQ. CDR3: CASSQEKGQGADF. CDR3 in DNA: TGTGCCAGCAGCCAAGAGAAGGGACAGGGCGCCGACTTC.

The CDR3 sequence: CSVGKGQHTQYF. The CDR3 nucleotides read TGCAGCGTTGGAAAAGGGCAGCATACGCAGTATTTT. The rearrangement uses TRBV29-1 and TRBJ2-3; D gene ambiguous. V was cut by 4 bases and J by 7 bases, with 12 bases left in between. The CDR3 contains 12 residues. CDR1 is SQVTM, CDR2 ANQGSEA, per germline.

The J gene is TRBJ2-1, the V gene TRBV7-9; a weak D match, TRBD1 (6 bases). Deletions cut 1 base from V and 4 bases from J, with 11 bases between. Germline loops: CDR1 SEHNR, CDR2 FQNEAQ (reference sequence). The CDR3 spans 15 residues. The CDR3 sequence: CASSLVPDRYNEQFF. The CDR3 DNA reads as TGTGCCAGCAGCTTAGTCCCGGACAGATACAATGAGCAGTTCTTC.

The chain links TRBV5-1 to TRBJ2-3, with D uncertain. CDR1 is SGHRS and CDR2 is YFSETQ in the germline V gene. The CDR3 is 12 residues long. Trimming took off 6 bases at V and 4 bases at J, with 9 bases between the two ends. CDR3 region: CASISLSDTQYF. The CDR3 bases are TGCGCCAGCATCTCCTTATCAGATACGCAGTATTTT.

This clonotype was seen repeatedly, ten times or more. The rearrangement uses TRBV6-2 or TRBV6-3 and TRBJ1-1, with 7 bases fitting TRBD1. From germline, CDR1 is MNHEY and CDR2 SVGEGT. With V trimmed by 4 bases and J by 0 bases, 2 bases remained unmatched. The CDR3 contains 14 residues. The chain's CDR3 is CASSSTGMNTEAFF. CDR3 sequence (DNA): TGTGCCAGCAGTTCGACAGGGATGAACACTGAAGCTTTCTTT.

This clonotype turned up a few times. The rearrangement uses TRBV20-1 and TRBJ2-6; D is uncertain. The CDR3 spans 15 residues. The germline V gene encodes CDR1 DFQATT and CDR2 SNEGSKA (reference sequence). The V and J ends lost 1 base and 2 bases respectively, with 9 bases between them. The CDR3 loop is CSARGAGPGANVLTF. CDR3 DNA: TGCAGTGCTAGAGGGGCAGGTCCTGGGGCCAACGTCCTGACTTTC.

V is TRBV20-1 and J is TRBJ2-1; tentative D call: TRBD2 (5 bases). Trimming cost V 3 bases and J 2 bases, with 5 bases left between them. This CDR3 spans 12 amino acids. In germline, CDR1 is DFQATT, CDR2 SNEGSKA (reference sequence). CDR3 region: CSASGAYNEQFF. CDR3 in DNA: TGCAGTGCTAGCGGGGCCTACAATGAGCAGTTCTTC.

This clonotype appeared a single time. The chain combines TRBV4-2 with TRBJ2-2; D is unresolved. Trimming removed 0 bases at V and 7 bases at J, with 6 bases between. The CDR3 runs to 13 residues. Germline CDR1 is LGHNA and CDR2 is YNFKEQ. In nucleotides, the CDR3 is TGTGCCAGCAGCCAAGAGGACGGCGGGGAGCTGTTTTTT. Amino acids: CASSQEDGGELFF.

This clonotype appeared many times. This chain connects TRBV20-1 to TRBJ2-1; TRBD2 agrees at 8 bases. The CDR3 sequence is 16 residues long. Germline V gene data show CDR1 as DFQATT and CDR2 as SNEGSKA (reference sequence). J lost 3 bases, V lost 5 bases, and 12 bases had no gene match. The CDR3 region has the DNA TGCAGTGCTGCCAACCCGCTAGCGGGTCTCTACAATGAGCAGTTCTTC. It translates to CSAANPLAGLYNEQFF.

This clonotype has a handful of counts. Here the CDR3 reads CASSQAAGGPGEQFF. CDR3 nucleotide sequence: TGCGCCAGCAGCCAAGCAGCGGGAGGGCCAGGTGAGCAGTTCTTC. This chain connects TRBV4-3 to TRBJ2-1, with 10 positions matching TRBD2. The CDR3 consists of 15 residues. V shed 1 base, J shed 9 bases, and the junction held 6 bases outside the gene matches. From germline, CDR1 is LGHNA and CDR2 YSLEER.